One and the same sample provided the 7 T cell receptor beta chains below, sequenced in a study of blood T cells in healthy people across ages (dated by TCRdb to 2013 to 2016). Libraries were constructed by 5' RACE. This sample was sequenced with an Illumina HiSeq 2500. A second roughly 7 to 12 cycle PCR used a sample-barcoded 5' primer and a J-beta primer mix. Using fastp at Q25 and MiXCR, TCRdb reprocessed the public reads and kept productive beta chains. Entries are consolidated by CDR3 protein sequence, retaining the most common genes and DNA. This sample is represented by 630,000 or so distinct CDR3 sequences; about 30% of them were singletons. The ten top clones hold just over 15% of the sample. The sample was blood. Receptors were obtained from a woman aged 80 or over in good health. Donor details come from another sample of the same person, matched by shared clones.

This clonotype showed up many times. The CDR3 DNA reads TGTGCCAGCAGCACGCTTCAGGATTCACCCCTCCACTTT. Its protein is CASSTLQDSPLHF. The V gene is TRBV2, the J gene TRBJ1-6; no firm D call. This CDR3 region has 13 residues. Germline CDR1 reads SNHLY; CDR2 reads FYNNEI. With 6 bases removed from V and 8 bases from J, the gap between germline ends came to 11 bases.

This clonotype was seen at least ten times. The V call is TRBV15, the J call TRBJ2-5; D is unresolved. Trimming removed 6 bases from V and 3 bases from J, with 17 bases in between. Per the germline V gene, CDR1 is LNHNV and CDR2 is YYDKDF (reference sequence). The CDR3 extends over 15 amino acids. The CDR3 reads CATREWLGDKETQYF. CDR3 DNA: TGTGCCACCAGGGAGTGGCTTGGCGACAAAGAGACCCAGTACTTC.

DNA for the CDR3: TGCAGTGCTAGATATGGAGCTGATCAGCCCCAGCATTTT. Amino acid sequence: CSARYGADQPQHF. J is TRBJ1-5 and V is TRBV20-1; unclear D gene. V lost 2 bases, J lost 5 bases, and 10 bases lay in between. CDR1 and CDR2 (germline): DFQATT, SNEGSKA (reference sequence). This CDR3 spans 13 amino acids.

This chain uses TRBV24-1 with TRBJ2-1, with D perhaps given as TRBD1 or TRBD2 (7 bases each). The CDR3 consists of 15 residues. The germline V and J ends were trimmed by 2 bases and 8 bases, with 15 bases remaining between them. Germline lookup yields CDR1 KGHDR and CDR2 SFDVKD. The CDR3 DNA reads as TGTGCCACCAGTGATTCCGGCAGGGGGGGCGATGAGCAGTTCTTC. Its translation is CATSDSGRGGDEQFF.

This clonotype was observed many times. The rearrangement uses TRBV6-1 and TRBJ1-5; maybe TRBD1 (6 bases). Trimming took off 1 base at V and 5 bases at J, with 12 bases between the two ends. The germline V gene has CDR1 MNHNS and CDR2 SASEGT. The CDR3 has 15 residues. The CDR3 region is CASSEGSGAHQPQHF. As DNA, the CDR3 is TGTGCCAGCAGTGAAGGTTCAGGGGCCCATCAGCCCCAGCATTTT.

The chain joins TRBV5-1 to TRBJ2-7, with 12 bases matching TRBD2. The CDR3 spans 18 residues. Germline loops: CDR1 SGHRS, CDR2 YFSETQ. V was pared by 0 bases and J by 4 bases, with 11 bases of the junction left unmatched. The CDR3 bases are TGCGCCAGCAGCTTGGGGGCTAGCGGGGGGGCACGGTCTTACGAGCAGTACTTC. As protein: CASSLGASGGARSYEQYF.

V usage is TRBV4-3 and J usage is TRBJ2-5; D may be TRBD1 (5 bases). The closer fit of TRBJ2-7 to the DNA end suggests the J call may be wrong. Germline CDR1 is LGHNA and CDR2 is YSLEER. The CDR3 is 13 residues long. CDR3 sequence: CASSQGQTYEQYF. CDR3 bases: TGCGCCAGCAGCCAAGGACAGACCTACGAGCAGTACTTC.